This TCR beta chain is drawn from a study of beta chain features in type 1 diabetes. Whole-study results and caveats: Moderate but significant shortening of TCRB CDR3s was recorded in all four CD4+ subsets from Type 1 diabetes patients. The naive, central memory and Treg TCRB repertoires of patients appeared to be more similar to one another than those of healthy donors.

The germline V gene encodes CDR1 SGHRS and CDR2 YFSETQ. This CDR3 comprises 15 residues. V was shortened by 6 bases and J by 2 bases, with 12 bases between the two germline ends. Note on this clone: The antigen remains unidentified.

Investigators reverse transcribed all isolated RNA, so they sequenced expressed TCRB transcripts. Clones were read by immunoSEQ multiplex PCR, and TCRdb kept only the in-frame ones, dropping some. The table shows roughly 250,000 clones, with 20% occurring only once. Specimen: naive CD4+ T cells from blood. This clonotype originated in a woman aged 35 to 49 with type 1 diabetes. This chain connects TRBV5-1 to TRBJ2-6; tentative D call: TRBD2 (5 bases). CDR3: CASTGGGAGANVLTF. The CDR3 DNA is TGCGCCAGCACCGGAGGTGGGGCTGGGGCCAACGTCCTGACTTTC.